There are many counts of the clone carrying this T cell receptor (beta chain). Its cognate antigen is unknown. The study excluded patients with uncontrolled infection, other autoimmune disease, pregnancy or lactation. The data belong to a study of T cells in Graves' hyperthyroidism and ophthalmopathy. Study at large: Specimen type is peripheral blood, collected at initial diagnosis prior to any treatment. General observations from the study: Among thyroid clonotypes expanded above 0.001, most also appeared in blood.

Trimming stripped 0 bases from V and 9 bases from J, with 6 bases between. The CDR3 loop spans 11 amino acids. Germline loops: CDR1 DFQATT, CDR2 SNEGSKA (reference sequence). There were TCR beta CDR3 regions amplified from RNA transcripts. Primed by the HTBI set, a first-round RT-PCR was run on the TCR CDR3. TCRdb analysed the multiplex PCR reads with MiXCR anew, one entry per CDR3 protein. The sample includes about 510,000 distinct CDR3 sequences, approximately 14% of them seen just once. The sample comprised blood. The chain has TRBV20-1 and TRBJ2-1; D not resolved. The sequence derives from a woman between 35 and 50 years old with Graves' hyperthyroidism. The CDR3 protein is CSARDLSEQFF. The CDR3 DNA sequence: TGCAGTGCTAGAGATCTCAGTGAGCAGTTCTTC.